The clone carrying this T cell receptor beta chain showed up many times. The antigen is undetermined. The diagnoses drew upon clinical symptoms, serum thyroxine and TRAb, thyroid ultrasound and orbital computed tomography. This sample stems from a study of T cells in Graves' hyperthyroidism and ophthalmopathy. Findings of the study overall: The majority of expanded thyroid clonotypes above 0.001 also appeared in blood. Ophthalmopathy, which appeared later, was predicted by the model a median about 6 months before onset.

There were TCR beta CDR3 regions amplified from RNA transcripts. Carried out on the TCR CDR3, a first-round RT-PCR used the HTBI primer set. One entry per CDR3 protein results from TCRdb running MiXCR on the multiplex PCR reads. The table shows fewer than 300,000 distinct CDR3 sequences, with less than 30% occurring only once. The material sequenced was blood. This clonotype originated in a man aged 40-49 years with Graves' hyperthyroidism that later progressed to Graves' ophthalmopathy.

CDR3 amino acids: CASSQAPNENQPQHF. In DNA, the CDR3 is TGTGCCAGCAGCCAAGCCCCTAACGAGAATCAGCCCCAGCATTTT. This chain connects TRBV4-2 to TRBJ1-5; no definite D call. V lost 1 base and J 4 bases, leaving 11 bases between the germline ends. CDR1 and CDR2 (germline): LGHNA, YNFKEQ. The CDR3 consists of 15 residues.